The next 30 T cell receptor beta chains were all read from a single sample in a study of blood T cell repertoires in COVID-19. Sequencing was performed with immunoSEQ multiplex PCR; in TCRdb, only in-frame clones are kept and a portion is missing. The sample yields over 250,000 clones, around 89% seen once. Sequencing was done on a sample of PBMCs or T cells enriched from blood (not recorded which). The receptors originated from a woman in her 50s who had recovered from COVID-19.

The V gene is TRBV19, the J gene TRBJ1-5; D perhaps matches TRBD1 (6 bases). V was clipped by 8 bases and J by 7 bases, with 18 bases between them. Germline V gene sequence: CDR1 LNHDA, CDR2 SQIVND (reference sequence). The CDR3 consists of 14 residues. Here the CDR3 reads CASQDSHGGQPQHF. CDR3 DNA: TGTGCCAGTCAGGACAGCCACGGCGGCCAGCCCCAGCATTTT. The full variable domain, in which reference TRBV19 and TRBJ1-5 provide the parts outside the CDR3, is DGGITQSPKYLFRKEGQNVTLSCEQNLNHDAMYWYRQDPGQGLRLIYYSQIVNDFQKGDIAEGYSVSREKKESFPLTVTSAQKNPTAFYLCASQDSHGGQPQHFGDGTRLSIL.

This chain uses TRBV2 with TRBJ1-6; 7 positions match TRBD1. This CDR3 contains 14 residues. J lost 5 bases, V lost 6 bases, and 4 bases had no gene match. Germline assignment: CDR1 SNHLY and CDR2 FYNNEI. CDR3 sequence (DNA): TGTGCCAGCAGGGGGGACAGTGATAATTCACCCCTCCACTTT. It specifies CASRGDSDNSPLHF. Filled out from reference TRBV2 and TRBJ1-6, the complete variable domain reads EPEVTQTPSHQVTQMGQEVILRCVPISNHLYFYWYRQILGQKVEFLVSFYNNEISEKSEIFDDQFSVERPDGSNFTLKIRSTKLEDSAMYFCASRGDSDNSPLHFGNGTRLTVT.

Written as DNA, the CDR3 is TGCGCCAGCAGCTGGCCGCGACTAGCGGAACCCTACGAGCAGTACTTC. Its protein product is CASSWPRLAEPYEQYF. V usage is TRBV5-1 and J usage is TRBJ2-7; 9 bases map to TRBD2. CDR1 is SGHRS and CDR2 is YFSETQ in the germline V gene. Trimming took 3 bases from V and 2 from J; bases not matched to a gene: 9. The CDR3 has 16 residues. Drawing the rest from reference TRBV5-1 and TRBJ2-7, the complete variable domain is KAGVTQTPRYLIKTRGQQVTLSCSPISGHRSVSWYQQTPGQGLQFLFEYFSETQRNKGNFPGRFSGRQFSNSRSEMNVSTLELGDSALYLCASSWPRLAEPYEQYFGPGTRLTVT.

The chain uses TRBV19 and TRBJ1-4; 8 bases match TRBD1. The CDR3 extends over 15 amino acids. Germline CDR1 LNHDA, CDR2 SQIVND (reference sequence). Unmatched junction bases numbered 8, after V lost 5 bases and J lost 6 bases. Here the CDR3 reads CASSGDRGSDEKLFF. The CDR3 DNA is TGTGCCAGTAGTGGAGACAGGGGAAGTGATGAAAAACTGTTTTTT.

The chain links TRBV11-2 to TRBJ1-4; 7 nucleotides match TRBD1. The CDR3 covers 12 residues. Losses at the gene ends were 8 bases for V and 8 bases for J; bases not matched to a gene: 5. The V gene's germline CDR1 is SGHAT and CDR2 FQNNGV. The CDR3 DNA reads TGTGCCAGCCGACAGGGCGGCGAAAAACTGTTTTTT. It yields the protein CASRQGGEKLFF.

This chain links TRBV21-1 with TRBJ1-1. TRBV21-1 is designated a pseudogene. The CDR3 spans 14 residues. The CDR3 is CASSKAEGATEAFF. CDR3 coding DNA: TGTGCCAGCAGCAAAGCGGAGGGAGCAACTGAAGCTTTCTTT.

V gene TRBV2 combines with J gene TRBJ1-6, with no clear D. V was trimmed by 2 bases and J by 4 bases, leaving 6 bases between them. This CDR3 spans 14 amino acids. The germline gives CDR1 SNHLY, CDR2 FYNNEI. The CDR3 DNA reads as TGTGCCAGCAGTGAAACACCATATAATTCACCCCTCCACTTT. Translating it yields CASSETPYNSPLHF.

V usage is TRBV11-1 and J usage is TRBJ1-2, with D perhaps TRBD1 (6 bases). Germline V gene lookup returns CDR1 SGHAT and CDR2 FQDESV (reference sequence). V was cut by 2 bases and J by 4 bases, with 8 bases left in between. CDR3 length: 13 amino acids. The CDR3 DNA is TGTGCCAGCAGCTTACAACAGGGCTATGGCTACACCTTC. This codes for CASSLQQGYGYTF.

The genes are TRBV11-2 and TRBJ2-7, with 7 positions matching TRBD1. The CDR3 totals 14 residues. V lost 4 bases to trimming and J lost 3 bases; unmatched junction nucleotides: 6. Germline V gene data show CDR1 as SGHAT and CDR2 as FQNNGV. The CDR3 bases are TGTGCCAGCAGCTCCCACAGGGGAGACTACGAGCAGTACTTC. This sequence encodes CASSSHRGDYEQYF. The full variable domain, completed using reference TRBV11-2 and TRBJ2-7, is EAGVAQSPRYKIIEKRQSVAFWCNPISGHATLYWYQQILGQGPKLLIQFQNNGVVDDSQLPKDRFSAERLKGVDSTLKIQPAKLEDSAVYLCASSSHRGDYEQYFGPGTRLTVT.

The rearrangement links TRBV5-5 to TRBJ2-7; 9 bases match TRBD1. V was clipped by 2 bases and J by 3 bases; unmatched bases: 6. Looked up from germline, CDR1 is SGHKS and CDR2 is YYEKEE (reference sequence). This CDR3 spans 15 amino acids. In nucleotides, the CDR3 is TGTGCCAGCAGCTTCCCCGGGACAGGGCACTACGAGCAGTACTTC. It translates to CASSFPGTGHYEQYF.

As DNA, the CDR3 is TGTGCCAGTAGTATAGGGACAGTGAATGAAAAACTGTTTTTT. Its protein is CASSIGTVNEKLFF. The rearrangement links TRBV19 to TRBJ1-4, with D maybe TRBD1 (6 bases). The V end lost 1 base, the J end lost 5 bases, and 8 bases lay between the germline ends. The germline CDR1 and CDR2 sequences are LNHDA and SQIVND (reference sequence). This CDR3 has 14 amino acids. The entire variable domain, with the rest obtained from reference TRBV19 and TRBJ1-4, is as follows: DGGITQSPKYLFRKEGQNVTLSCEQNLNHDAMYWYRQDPGQGLRLIYYSQIVNDFQKGDIAEGYSVSREKKESFPLTVTSAQKNPTAFYLCASSIGTVNEKLFFGSGTQLSVL.

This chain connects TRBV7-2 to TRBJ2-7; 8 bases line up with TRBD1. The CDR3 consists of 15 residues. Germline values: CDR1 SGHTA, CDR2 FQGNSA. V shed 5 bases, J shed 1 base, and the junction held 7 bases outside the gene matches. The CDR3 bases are TGTGCCAGCAGCAAACAGGGGGTAGTTTCCTACGAGCAGTACTTC. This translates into CASSKQGVVSYEQYF.

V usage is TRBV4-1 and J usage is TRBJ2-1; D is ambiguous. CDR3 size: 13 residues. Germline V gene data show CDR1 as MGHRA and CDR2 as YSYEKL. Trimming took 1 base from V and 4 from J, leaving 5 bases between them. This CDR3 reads CASSQGLYNEQFF. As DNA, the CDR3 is TGCGCCAGCAGCCAAGGACTGTACAATGAGCAGTTCTTC.

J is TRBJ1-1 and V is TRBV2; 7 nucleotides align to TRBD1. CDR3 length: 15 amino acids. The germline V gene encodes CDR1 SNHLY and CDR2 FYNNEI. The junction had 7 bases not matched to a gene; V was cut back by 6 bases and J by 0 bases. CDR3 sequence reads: CASRRTGHVNTEAFF. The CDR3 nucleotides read TGTGCCAGCAGGAGGACAGGCCACGTGAACACTGAAGCTTTCTTT. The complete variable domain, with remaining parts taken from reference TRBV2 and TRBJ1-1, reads EPEVTQTPSHQVTQMGQEVILRCVPISNHLYFYWYRQILGQKVEFLVSFYNNEISEKSEIFDDQFSVERPDGSNFTLKIRSTKLEDSAMYFCASRRTGHVNTEAFFGQGTRLTVV.

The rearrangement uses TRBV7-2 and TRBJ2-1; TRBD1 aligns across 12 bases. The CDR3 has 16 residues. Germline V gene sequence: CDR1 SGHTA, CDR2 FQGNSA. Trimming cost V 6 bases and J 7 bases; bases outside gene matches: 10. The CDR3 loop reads CASSYPGQGATNEQFF. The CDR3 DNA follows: TGTGCCAGCAGTTATCCGGGACAGGGGGCGACGAATGAGCAGTTCTTC.

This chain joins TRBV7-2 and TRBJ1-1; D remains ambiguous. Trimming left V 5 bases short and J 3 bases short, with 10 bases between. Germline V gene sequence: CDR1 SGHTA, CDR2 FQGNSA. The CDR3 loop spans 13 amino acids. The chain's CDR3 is CASSRIGDTEAFF. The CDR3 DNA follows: TGTGCCAGCAGCCGAATCGGGGACACTGAAGCTTTCTTT.

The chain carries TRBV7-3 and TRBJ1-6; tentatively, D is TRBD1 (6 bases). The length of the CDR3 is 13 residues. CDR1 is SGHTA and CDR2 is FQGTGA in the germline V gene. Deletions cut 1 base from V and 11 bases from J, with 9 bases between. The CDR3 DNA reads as TGTGCCAGCAGCTTAAATAAGGGGGCACCCCTCCACTTT. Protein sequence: CASSLNKGAPLHF.

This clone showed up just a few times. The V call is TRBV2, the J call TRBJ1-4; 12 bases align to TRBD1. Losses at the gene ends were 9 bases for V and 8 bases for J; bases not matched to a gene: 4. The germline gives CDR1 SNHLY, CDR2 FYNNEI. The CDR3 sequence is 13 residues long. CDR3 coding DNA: TGTGCCAGTAGGGACAGGGGGCTGGAAAAACTGTTTTTT. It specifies CASRDRGLEKLFF.

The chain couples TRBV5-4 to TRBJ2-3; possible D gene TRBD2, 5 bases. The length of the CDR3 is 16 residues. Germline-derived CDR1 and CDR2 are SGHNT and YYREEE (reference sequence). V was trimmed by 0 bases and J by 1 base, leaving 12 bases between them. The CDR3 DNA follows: TGTGCCAGCAGCTTGGCAGCAGCGGAGGGCACAGATACGCAGTATTTT. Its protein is CASSLAAAEGTDTQYF.

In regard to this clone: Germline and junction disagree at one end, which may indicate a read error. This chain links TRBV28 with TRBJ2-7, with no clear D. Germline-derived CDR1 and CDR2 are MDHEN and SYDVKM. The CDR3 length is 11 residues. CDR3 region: CASSQRYGQYF. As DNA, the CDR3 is TGTGCCAGCAGTCAACGGTACGGGCAGTACTTC.

The CDR3 DNA sequence: TGTGCCAGCAGCTCTGATCCGGGTAGCAGCAATCAGCCCCAGCATTTT. Residues: CASSSDPGSSNQPQHF. The chain employs TRBV5-4 and TRBJ1-5; no reliable D call. Germline CDR1 reads SGHNT; CDR2 reads YYREEE (reference sequence). The CDR3 totals 16 residues. V lost 3 bases to trimming and J lost 1 base, with 14 bases between them.

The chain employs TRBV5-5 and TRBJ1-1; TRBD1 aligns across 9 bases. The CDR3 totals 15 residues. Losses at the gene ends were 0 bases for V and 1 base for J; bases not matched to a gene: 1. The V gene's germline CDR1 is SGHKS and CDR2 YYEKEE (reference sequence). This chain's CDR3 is CASSLGDRENTEAFF. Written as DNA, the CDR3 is TGTGCCAGCAGCTTGGGGGACAGGGAGAACACTGAAGCTTTCTTT.

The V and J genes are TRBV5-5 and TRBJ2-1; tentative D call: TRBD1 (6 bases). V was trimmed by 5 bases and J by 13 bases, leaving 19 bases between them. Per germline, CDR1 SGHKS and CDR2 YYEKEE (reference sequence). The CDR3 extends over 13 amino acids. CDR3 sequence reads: CASRADRLSDQFF. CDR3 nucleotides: TGTGCCAGCAGGGCTGACAGGCTATCGGACCAGTTCTTC.

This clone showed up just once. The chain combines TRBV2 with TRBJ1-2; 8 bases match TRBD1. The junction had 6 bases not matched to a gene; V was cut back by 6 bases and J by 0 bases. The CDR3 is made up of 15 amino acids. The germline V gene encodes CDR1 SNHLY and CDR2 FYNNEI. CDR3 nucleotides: TGTGCCAGCAGAATGGGACAGGCGTCTAACTATGGCTACACCTTC. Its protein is CASRMGQASNYGYTF. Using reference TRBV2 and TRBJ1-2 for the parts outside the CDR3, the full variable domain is EPEVTQTPSHQVTQMGQEVILRCVPISNHLYFYWYRQILGQKVEFLVSFYNNEISEKSEIFDDQFSVERPDGSNFTLKIRSTKLEDSAMYFCASRMGQASNYGYTFGSGTRLTVV.

CDR3 in DNA: TGTGCCAGCAACCGGGGGGGGTCCTACGAGCAGTACTTC. Encoded protein: CASNRGGSYEQYF. The chain links TRBV12-3 or TRBV12-4 to TRBJ2-7; TRBD2 matches at 8 bases. Germline trimming cut 7 bases from V and 1 base from J; bases unmatched to any gene: 3. CDR3 length: 13 residues.

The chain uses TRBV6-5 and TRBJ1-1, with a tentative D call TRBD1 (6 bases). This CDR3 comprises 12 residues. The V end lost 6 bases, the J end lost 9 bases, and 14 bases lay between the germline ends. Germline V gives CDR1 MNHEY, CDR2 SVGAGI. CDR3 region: CASRDSPRQAFF. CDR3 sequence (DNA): TGTGCCAGCAGGGACAGCCCGCGGCAAGCTTTCTTT.

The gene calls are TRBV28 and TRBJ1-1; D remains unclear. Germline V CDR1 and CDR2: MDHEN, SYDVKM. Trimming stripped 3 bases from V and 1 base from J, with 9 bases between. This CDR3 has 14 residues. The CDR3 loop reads CASSLIYRNTEAFF. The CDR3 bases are TGTGCCAGCAGTTTGATCTACAGGAACACTGAAGCTTTCTTT.

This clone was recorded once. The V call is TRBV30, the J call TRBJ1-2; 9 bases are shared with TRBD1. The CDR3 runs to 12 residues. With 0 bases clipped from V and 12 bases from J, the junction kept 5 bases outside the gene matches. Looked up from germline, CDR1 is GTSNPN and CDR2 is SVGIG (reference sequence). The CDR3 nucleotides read TGTGCCTGGAGTGTCGGGACAGGGCAAGACACCTTC. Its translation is CAWSVGTGQDTF.

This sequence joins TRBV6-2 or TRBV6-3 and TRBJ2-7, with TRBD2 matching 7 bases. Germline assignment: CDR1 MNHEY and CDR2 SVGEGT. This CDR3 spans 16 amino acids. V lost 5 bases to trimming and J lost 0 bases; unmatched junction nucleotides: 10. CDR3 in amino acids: CASSTPGTISSYEQYF. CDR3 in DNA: TGTGCCAGCAGTACCCCCGGGACTATAAGCTCCTACGAGCAGTACTTC.

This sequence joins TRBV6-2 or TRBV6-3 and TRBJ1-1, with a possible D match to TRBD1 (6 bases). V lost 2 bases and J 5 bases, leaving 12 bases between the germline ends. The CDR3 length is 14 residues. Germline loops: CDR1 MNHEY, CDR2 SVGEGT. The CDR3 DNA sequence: TGTGCCAGCAGTTACGCGGGGGGCGCGACTGAAGCTTTCTTT. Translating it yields CASSYAGGATEAFF.